This T cell receptor (beta chain) was found in a study of T cells in localized non-small cell lung cancer. The protocol was immunoSEQ multiplex PCR, while the TCRdb copy is restricted to in-frame clones and leaves out a portion. The sample lists about 3,300 clones, roughly 31% seen once, with roughly 12% in the top ten. CDR1 is KGHSH, CDR2 LQKENI, per germline. Trimming pared 4 bases from V and 1 base from J, leaving 16 bases between. The CDR3 has 16 residues. Sample: normal lung tissue next to the tumor, taken before any cancer treatment. This chain connects TRBV18 to TRBJ1-1, with a possible D match to TRBD1 (5 bases). This clonotype was obtained from a woman aged 35 to 75 with stage I lung adenocarcinoma. The CDR3 here is CASSLLSPGGNTEAFF. CDR3 nucleotide sequence: TGTGCCAGCTCACTTCTTTCTCCCGGGGGGAACACTGAAGCTTTCTTT.